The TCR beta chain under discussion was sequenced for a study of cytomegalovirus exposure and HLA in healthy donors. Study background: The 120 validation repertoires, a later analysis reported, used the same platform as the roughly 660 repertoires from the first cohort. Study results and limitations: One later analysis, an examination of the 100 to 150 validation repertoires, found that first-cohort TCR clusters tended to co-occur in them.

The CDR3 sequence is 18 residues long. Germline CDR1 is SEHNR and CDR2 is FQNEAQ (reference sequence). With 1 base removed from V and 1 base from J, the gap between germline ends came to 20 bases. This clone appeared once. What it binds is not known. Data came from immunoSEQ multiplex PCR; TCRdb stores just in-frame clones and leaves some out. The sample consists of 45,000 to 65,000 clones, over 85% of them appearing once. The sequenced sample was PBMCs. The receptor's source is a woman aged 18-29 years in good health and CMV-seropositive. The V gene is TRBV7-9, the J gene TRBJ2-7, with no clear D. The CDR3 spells CASSLVHQAYTISYEQYF. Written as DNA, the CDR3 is TGTGCCAGCAGCTTAGTTCACCAGGCTTATACGATTTCCTACGAGCAGTACTTC.